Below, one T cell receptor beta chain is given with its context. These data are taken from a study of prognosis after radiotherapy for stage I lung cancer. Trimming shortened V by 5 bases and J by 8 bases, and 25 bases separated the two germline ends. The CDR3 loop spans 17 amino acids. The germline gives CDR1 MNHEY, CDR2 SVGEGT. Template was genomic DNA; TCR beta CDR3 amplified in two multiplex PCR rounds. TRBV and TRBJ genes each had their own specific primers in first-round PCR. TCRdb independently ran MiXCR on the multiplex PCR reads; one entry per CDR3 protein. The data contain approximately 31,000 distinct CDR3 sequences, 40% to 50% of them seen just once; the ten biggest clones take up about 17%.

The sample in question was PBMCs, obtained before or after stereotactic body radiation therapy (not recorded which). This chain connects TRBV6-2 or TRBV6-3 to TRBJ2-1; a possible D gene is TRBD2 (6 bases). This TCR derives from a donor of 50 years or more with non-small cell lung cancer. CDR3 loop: CASSGGCPHGGVYEQFF. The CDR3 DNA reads TGTGCCAGCAGTGGGGGGTGTCCCCATGGTGGTGTGTATGAGCAGTTCTTC.